Listed below are T cell receptor beta chains from one sample, sequenced in a study of shared clonotypes between healthy human individuals. The data were produced by immunoSEQ multiplex PCR, yet TCRdb's version contains in-frame clones alone and is incomplete. Among about 2.3 million clones, approximately 90% were seen once, and the ten largest hold 0.37%. The sample taken for sequencing was naive CD4+ T cells from PBMCs. All receptors derive from a man aged 18-30 years in good health. Some clones in this sample may be carry-over from other donors' samples. Both conserved end residues are part of each CDR3. Each record gives: CDR3 DNA, CDR3 protein, J gene, clone size, D gene, V gene. A D gene is named only where the DNA matches it firmly. The size of a clone is reported for some rows only, either as once, few or many, or as a class for expanded clones.

CDR3nt: TGCGCCAGCAGTGAGCCCCCCCAATCACAGGGACGGAACGAGCAGTACTTC
CDR3aa: CASSEPPQSQGRNEQYF
j_gene: TRBJ2-7
abundance: .
d_gene: .
v_gene: TRBV10-1

CDR3nt: TGTGCCAGCAGTGAATGGGCAGGGGACTATGGCTACACCTTC
CDR3aa: CASSEWAGDYGYTF
j_gene: TRBJ1-2
abundance: .
d_gene: .
v_gene: TRBV2

CDR3nt: TGTGCCAGCAGTTCGGCCGCAGGCACCTCCGGGGAGCTGTTTTTT
CDR3aa: CASSSAAGTSGELFF
j_gene: TRBJ2-2
abundance: .
d_gene: .
v_gene: TRBV2

CDR3nt: TGCGCCAGCAGTGTCTCGTCAGTCTCAGATACGCAGTATTTT
CDR3aa: CASSVSSVSDTQYF
j_gene: TRBJ2-3
abundance: .
d_gene: .
v_gene: TRBV5-1

CDR3nt: TGTGCCAGCAGCTTAGGCGGGATCAGCCAAGAGACCCAGTACTTC
CDR3aa: CASSLGGISQETQYF
j_gene: TRBJ2-5
abundance: .
d_gene: .
v_gene: TRBV7-2

CDR3nt: TGTGCCAGCAGCTTAGGAGCGGGCTCCAGCTCCTACGAGCAGTACTTC
CDR3aa: CASSLGAGSSSYEQYF
j_gene: TRBJ2-7
abundance: .
d_gene: .
v_gene: TRBV7-9

CDR3nt: TGTGCCAGCAGTGAAGAGGGTTCAACTAATGAAAAACTGTTTTTT
CDR3aa: CASSEEGSTNEKLFF
j_gene: TRBJ1-4
abundance: .
d_gene: .
v_gene: TRBV6-1

CDR3nt: TGTGCCTCCAAAGTGGAGGTGAATGAGCAGTTCTTC
CDR3aa: CASKVEVNEQFF
j_gene: TRBJ2-1
abundance: .
d_gene: .
v_gene: TRBV30

CDR3nt: TGTGCCAGCAGTTACTCGGGGAATATCTATGGCTACACCTTC
CDR3aa: CASSYSGNIYGYTF
j_gene: TRBJ1-2
abundance: .
d_gene: .
v_gene: TRBV6-6

CDR3nt: TGTGCCAGCAGTCATCTGGGCACCGGGGAGCTGTTTTTT
CDR3aa: CASSHLGTGELFF
j_gene: TRBJ2-2
abundance: .
d_gene: .
v_gene: TRBV28

CDR3nt: TGTGCCAGCAGCACCCGACAGGGGGCTTACGGCTATGGCTACACCTTC
CDR3aa: CASSTRQGAYGYGYTF
j_gene: TRBJ1-2
abundance: once
d_gene: TRBD1
v_gene: TRBV11-1

CDR3nt: TGTGCCAGCAGCTCAACGCAGGGGAACACTGAAGCTTTCTTT
CDR3aa: CASSSTQGNTEAFF
j_gene: TRBJ1-1
abundance: .
d_gene: .
v_gene: TRBV5-4

CDR3nt: TGTGCCAGCAGTAAGACAGGGGGCGACTATGGCTACACCTTC
CDR3aa: CASSKTGGDYGYTF
j_gene: TRBJ1-2
abundance: .
d_gene: TRBD1
v_gene: TRBV6-1

CDR3nt: TGTGCCAGCAGCCCCGGGACTCTCCCTAGCACAGATACGCAGTATTTT
CDR3aa: CASSPGTLPSTDTQYF
j_gene: TRBJ2-3
abundance: .
d_gene: .
v_gene: TRBV9

CDR3nt: TGTGCCAGCAGCCCTTCGACAGCGGCGTATCAGCCCCAGCATTTT
CDR3aa: CASSPSTAAYQPQHF
j_gene: TRBJ1-5
abundance: .
d_gene: .
v_gene: TRBV2

CDR3nt: TGTGCCAGCAGCTTCTCGGGAGGGCACACCGGGGAGCTGTTTTTT
CDR3aa: CASSFSGGHTGELFF
j_gene: TRBJ2-2
abundance: once
d_gene: TRBD2
v_gene: TRBV7-9

CDR3nt: TGCGCCAGCAGCCAGCCAGGGGAAGATACGCAGTATTTT
CDR3aa: CASSQPGEDTQYF
j_gene: TRBJ2-3
abundance: .
d_gene: .
v_gene: TRBV4-3

CDR3nt: TGTGCCAGCAGCCCTACCGGGACAGACGCACGTACGCAGTATTTT
CDR3aa: CASSPTGTDARTQYF
j_gene: TRBJ2-3
abundance: .
d_gene: TRBD1
v_gene: TRBV7-2

CDR3nt: TGTGCCAGTGGGGCTCTGGTCCCTAACAATCAGCCCCAGCATTTT
CDR3aa: CASGALVPNNQPQHF
j_gene: TRBJ1-5
abundance: .
d_gene: .
v_gene: TRBV19

CDR3nt: TGTGCCAGTAGTCCACGGAGGACAACGGACTCCTACGAGCAGTACTTC
CDR3aa: CASSPRRTTDSYEQYF
j_gene: TRBJ2-7
abundance: .
d_gene: .
v_gene: TRBV19

CDR3nt: TGTGCCAGCAGCCAGACCCCGGACATCAACCATATCAACTATGGCTACACCTTC
CDR3aa: CASSQTPDINHINYGYTF
j_gene: TRBJ1-2
abundance: .
d_gene: .
v_gene: TRBV4-2

CDR3nt: TGTGCCAGCAGTTACAGTGACGGCTCCTACAATGAGCAGTTCTTC
CDR3aa: CASSYSDGSYNEQFF
j_gene: TRBJ2-1
abundance: .
d_gene: .
v_gene: TRBV6-6

CDR3nt: TGTGCCAGCAGCTCTGGGGGACCGCCATCCTACAATGAGCAGTTCTTC
CDR3aa: CASSSGGPPSYNEQFF
j_gene: TRBJ2-1
abundance: .
d_gene: .
v_gene: TRBV5-4

CDR3nt: TGTGCCAGCAGCCTCTTCAAACAGGGGAGGGCTGAAGCTTTCTTT
CDR3aa: CASSLFKQGRAEAFF
j_gene: TRBJ1-1
abundance: .
d_gene: TRBD1
v_gene: TRBV5-5

CDR3nt: TGTGCCAGCAGCCCGGGGACAACTAATGAAAAACTGTTTTTT
CDR3aa: CASSPGTTNEKLFF
j_gene: TRBJ1-4
abundance: few
d_gene: .
v_gene: TRBV9

CDR3nt: TGTGCCAGCTCCCTAGCGGACGACAATGAGCAGTTCTTC
CDR3aa: CASSLADDNEQFF
j_gene: TRBJ2-1
abundance: .
d_gene: TRBD2
v_gene: TRBV11-3

CDR3nt: TGTGCCTGGAGTCGGGGGCAAGAGACCCAGTACTTC
CDR3aa: CAWSRGQETQYF
j_gene: TRBJ2-5
abundance: .
d_gene: .
v_gene: TRBV30

CDR3nt: TGTGCCAGCAGCTTAGAAAGGGCCCCAGATACGCAGTATTTT
CDR3aa: CASSLERAPDTQYF
j_gene: TRBJ2-3
abundance: .
d_gene: .
v_gene: TRBV11-2

CDR3nt: TGCGCCAGCAGCCGGCCCGGGGGGGATGGTGAGCAGTACTTC
CDR3aa: CASSRPGGDGEQYF
j_gene: TRBJ2-7
abundance: .
d_gene: TRBD2
v_gene: TRBV5-1

CDR3nt: TGTGCCAGCAGGCACAATAGGGACACTGAAGCTTTCTTT
CDR3aa: CASRHNRDTEAFF
j_gene: TRBJ1-1
abundance: .
d_gene: .
v_gene: TRBV27

CDR3nt: TGTGCCAGCAGCTTTTTCCAGGGGGCGAACACCATATATTTT
CDR3aa: CASSFFQGANTIYF
j_gene: TRBJ1-3
abundance: .
d_gene: TRBD1
v_gene: TRBV7-2

CDR3nt: TGTGCCAGCAGAACGACAGGGGTGAACACTGAAGCTTTCTTT
CDR3aa: CASRTTGVNTEAFF
j_gene: TRBJ1-1
abundance: .
d_gene: TRBD1
v_gene: TRBV6-1

CDR3nt: TGTGCCATCAGGGGGGACAACTCCTACGAGCAGTACTTC
CDR3aa: CAIRGDNSYEQYF
j_gene: TRBJ2-7
abundance: .
d_gene: .
v_gene: TRBV10-3

CDR3nt: TGCGCCAGCAGCACCTCCGGGGGGGGCCAAGAGACCCAGTACTTC
CDR3aa: CASSTSGGGQETQYF
j_gene: TRBJ2-5
abundance: once
d_gene: TRBD2
v_gene: TRBV5-1

CDR3nt: TGTGCCAGCAGCCAAGCAAGGGCGAACTATGGCCACACCTTC
CDR3aa: CASSQARANYGHTF
j_gene: TRBJ1-2
abundance: .
d_gene: .
v_gene: TRBV4-2

CDR3nt: TGTGCCATCAGTGGACAGTTGGGGAACTACGAGCAGTACTTC
CDR3aa: CAISGQLGNYEQYF
j_gene: TRBJ2-7
abundance: .
d_gene: .
v_gene: TRBV10-3

CDR3nt: TGTGCCAGCTCACCACCGGCAGGGGCCGGCTACACCTTC
CDR3aa: CASSPPAGAGYTF
j_gene: TRBJ1-2
abundance: .
d_gene: .
v_gene: TRBV18